These 8 T cell receptor beta chains share one sample of origin, sequenced in a study of blood T cell repertoires in COVID-19. TCRdb keeps only in-frame clones here, not all; method: immunoSEQ multiplex PCR. The data show approximately 200,000 clones, with roughly 88% seen just once and over 7.5% held by the top ten. Sequences were obtained from PBMCs or T cells enriched from blood (not recorded which). These receptors all come from a woman between 25 and 40 years old who had recovered from COVID-19.

The chain joins TRBV7-2 to TRBJ2-7, with 11 bases fitting TRBD2. The CDR3 consists of 14 residues. CDR1 and CDR2 (germline): SGHTA, FQGNSA. Unmatched junction bases numbered 7, after V lost 5 bases and J lost 7 bases. CDR3 region: CASSTHSGGEEQYF. The CDR3, as DNA: TGTGCCAGCAGCACACATAGCGGGGGGGAAGAGCAGTACTTC. Full variable domain (outside the CDR3, taken from reference TRBV7-2 and TRBJ2-7): GAGVSQSPSNKVTEKGKDVELRCDPISGHTALYWYRQSLGQGLEFLIYFQGNSAPDKSGLPSDRFSAERTGGSVSTLTIQRTQQEDSAVYLCASSTHSGGEEQYFGPGTRLTVT.

The genes are TRBV6-4 and TRBJ2-3; 13 bases agree with TRBD2. Trimming removed 0 bases from V and 4 bases from J; junction bases left unmatched: 4. Germline lookup yields CDR1 MRHNA and CDR2 SNTAGT. The CDR3 is 17 amino acids. The CDR3 DNA reads TGTGCCAGCAGTGACTCGGGACTAGCGGGAATGCCAGATACGCAGTATTTT. Translated, it gives CASSDSGLAGMPDTQYF.

The chain has TRBV24-1 and TRBJ2-3, with TRBD1 as a possible D gene (6 bases). CDR1 KGHDR and CDR2 SFDVKD come from the germline V gene. V was shortened by 1 base and J by 4 bases, with 14 bases between the two germline ends. The CDR3 spans 16 residues. The CDR3 region has the DNA TGTGCCACCAGTGATTTTGTCCAGGGGAGCGCAGATACGCAGTATTTT. Its translation is CATSDFVQGSADTQYF.

This sequence joins TRBV19 and TRBJ1-5; D uncertain. CDR3 size: 15 residues. Germline V gene data show CDR1 as LNHDA and CDR2 as SQIVND (reference sequence). V lost 8 bases, J lost 0 bases, and 14 bases lay in between. The CDR3 bases are TGTGCCAGTCAGCTCGGGGATTATAGCAATCAGCCCCAGCATTTT. Its protein product is CASQLGDYSNQPQHF.

This clone was counted a single time. V and J are TRBV28 and TRBJ2-1; 9 bases map to TRBD1. The CDR3 has 15 amino acids. V lost 8 bases to trimming and J lost 2 bases; unmatched junction nucleotides: 7. Germline V gene lookup returns CDR1 MDHEN and CDR2 SYDVKM. CDR3 coding DNA: TGTGCCAGCTTAGGACAGGGGCCTACCTACAATGAGCAGTTCTTC. It is translated as CASLGQGPTYNEQFF.

This clone was found a few times. The CDR3 here is CASSFGLAGEPNEQFF. In nucleotides, the CDR3 is TGTGCCAGCAGCTTTGGACTAGCGGGAGAACCCAATGAGCAGTTCTTC. J is TRBJ2-1 and V is TRBV7-2, with 13 bases that match TRBD2. Germline values: CDR1 SGHTA, CDR2 FQGNSA. The CDR3 covers 16 residues. J gave up 6 bases and V 3 bases, and 5 bases lay outside the gene matches.

The chain recombines TRBV28 with TRBJ1-5; D is uncertain. This CDR3 is 16 amino acids long. The V and J ends lost 7 bases and 2 bases respectively, with 18 bases between them. Germline CDR1 reads MDHEN; CDR2 reads SYDVKM. The CDR3 is CASNLPPGWGNQPQHF. The CDR3 DNA is TGTGCCAGCAACCTTCCCCCGGGTTGGGGCAATCAGCCCCAGCATTTT.

V gene TRBV4-1 combines with J gene TRBJ1-1; D gene unclear. CDR1 MGHRA and CDR2 YSYEKL come from the germline V gene. The CDR3 loop spans 13 amino acids. V was pared by 4 bases and J by 1 base, with 7 bases between. In DNA form, the CDR3 reads TGCGCCAGCAGCCCCTTCGGGAACACTGAAGCTTTCTTT. As protein: CASSPFGNTEAFF.